This is a list of T cell receptor beta chains from one sample in a study of T-cell reconstitution after alpha-beta-depleted transplantation in children. A single record per CDR3 protein comes from TCRdb applying MiXCR to the PCR reads. There are roughly 310,000 distinct CDR3 sequences in the sample; roughly 21% occur only once, and 10% to 11% lies in the top ten. The sample consisted of PBMCs, mostly from graft donor cells, taken 180 days after TCRalphabeta/CD19-depleted stem cell transplant. These receptors were collected from a male patient younger than 18 who had a stem cell transplant for acute lymphoblastic leukemia, so the T cells may come from the graft donor. Both conserved end residues are part of each CDR3. Clone size is stated in some rows and not others, as once, few, many or a class when expanded.

TRBV5-1 | - | CASNQIPPSGNEQYF
TRBV18 | few | CASSPLERGQLNYGYTF
TRBV19 | - | CASSIAIGTEAFF
TRBV6-1 | few | CASSEALGTGGFEAFF
TRBV29-1 | many | CSVPAGVLQETQYF
TRBV2 | - | CASRDSRSRQYF
TRBV5-1 | - | CASSRIYEENTDTQYF
TRBV29-1 | many | CSVSYQGYTEAFF
TRBV18 | few | CASSPRGGTLSYNSPLHF
TRBV10-3 | - | CAISESGYSSYEQYF
TRBV11-2 | - | CASSPRDRHLRNEQFF
TRBV13 | - | CASSPTDRGHEQYF
TRBV7-2 | few | CASSSPSGRGNTGELFF
TRBV20-1 | - | CSASRSFNTGELFF
TRBV7-9 | - | CASSLEGLRQETQYF
TRBV7-9 | - | CASSFGSPNEQYF
TRBV20-1 | - | CSARRDRYNSPLHF
TRBV20-1 | few | CSARGGRARYNEQFF
TRBV6-2/TRBV6-3 | - | CASSATGPVYEQYF
TRBV12-3/TRBV12-4 | few | CASSLWGLGVVETQYF
TRBV5-1 | - | CASSFGGGLWLAYEQYF
TRBV19 | - | CASSMGTSGNYEQFF
TRBV3-1 | - | CASSQVVLFRPNEQFF
TRBV10-3 | - | CAISDRQGQTQYF
TRBV28 | - | CASSLGDGGKGYEQYF
TRBV4-1 | few | CASRATSGNTGELFF
TRBV29-1 | - | CSVLPGLAGGHYYEQYF
TRBV29-1 | few | CSATDRGSRQETQYF
TRBV7-8 | - | CASSSHRLAVLPYEQYF
TRBV29-1 | - | CSVADLNGYTF
TRBV4-1 | - | CASSHMASGRFSYEQYF
TRBV5-4 | - | CASRLKRGTLDTIYF
TRBV11-1 | few | CASSPSRQGNTEAFF
TRBV28 | few | CASSLGLGYTF
TRBV12-3/TRBV12-4 | few | CASTTPGNTIYF
TRBV9 | once | CASSVGGELDTQYF
TRBV6-2/TRBV6-3 | - | CASSYGLASETQYF
TRBV13 | - | CASSSRAGPYEQYF
TRBV7-2 | - | CASSLQGARSNQPQHF
TRBV5-1 | - | CASSSLPPGNTGELFF
TRBV5-1 | few | CASSLVFGGYTF
TRBV12-3/TRBV12-4 | few | CASSTSRVGTQYF